This T cell receptor (beta chain) was identified in a study of liver allograft versus peripheral blood T cells (dated by TCRdb to the early 2020s). As for the study more broadly: In liver transplant recipients, the study looked at T cell receptor repertoires in the peripheral blood and set them against the repertoires found within the transplanted livers.

This clonotype occurred many times. Its antigen specificity is not known. No much larger clone exists at a distance of one base, and base qualities are not known. The CDR3 spans 14 residues, from the cysteine through the phenylalanine. Here the CDR3 DNA is all that survives: 42 bases in frame from base 1. The V end loses 0 bases and the J end loses 6 bases, and a stretch of 13 bases separates them. Per the germline V gene, SGHDT is the CDR1 and YYEEEE is the CDR2. These reads were obtained on an Illumina MiSeq. The public reads were run again by TCRdb, first through fastp at Q25 and then through MiXCR, and only productive beta chains were kept. Each record represents a unique CDR3 protein, reported with the most common genes and DNA among its rows. The table for this sample lists about 14,000 distinct CDR3 sequences; about 19% of them were counted only once. Jointly, the top ten make up approximately 13% of the sample.

Study-wide conclusions, independent of this receptor: T cell receptor repertoires inside liver allografts were reported to differ from those detected in peripheral blood.

The V gene is TRBV5-6 and the J gene is TRBJ2-7, with the D call tentatively TRBD1 or TRBD2, each fitting 5 bases. This TCR came from a human patient who had a liver transplant. Some T cells seen after a transplant may have their origin in the graft donor. The CDR3 region has the sequence CASSLGGRETEQYF. The nucleotide sequence is given as TGTGCCAGCAGCTTGGGTGGCAGGGAGACCGAGCAGTACTTC.